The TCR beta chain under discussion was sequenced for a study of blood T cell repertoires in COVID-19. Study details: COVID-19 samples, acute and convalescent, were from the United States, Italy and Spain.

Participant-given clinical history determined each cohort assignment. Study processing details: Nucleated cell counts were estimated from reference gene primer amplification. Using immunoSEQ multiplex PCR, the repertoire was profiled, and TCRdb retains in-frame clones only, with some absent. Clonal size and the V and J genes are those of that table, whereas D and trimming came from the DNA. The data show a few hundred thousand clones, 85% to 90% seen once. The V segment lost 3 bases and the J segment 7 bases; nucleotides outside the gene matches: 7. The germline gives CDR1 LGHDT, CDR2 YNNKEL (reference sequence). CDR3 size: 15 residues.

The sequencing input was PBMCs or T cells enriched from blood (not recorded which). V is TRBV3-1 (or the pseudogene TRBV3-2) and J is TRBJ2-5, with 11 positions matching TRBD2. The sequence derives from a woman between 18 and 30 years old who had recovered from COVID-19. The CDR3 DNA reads TGTGCCAGCAGCCAGGGGACTAGCGGACCCGGGACCCAGTACTTC. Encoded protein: CASSQGTSGPGTQYF.